These 32 T cell receptor beta chains were all obtained from the same sample, sequenced in a study of T cell responses to AZD1222 COVID-19 vaccine. The protocol was immunoSEQ multiplex PCR, while the TCRdb copy is restricted to in-frame clones and leaves out a portion. The sample records approximately 140,000 clones, 91% being singletons. Here the sequenced sample was peripheral blood, taken on day 0 of AZD1222 vaccination. The receptor set was obtained from an adult in good health.

The gene calls are TRBV2 and TRBJ1-3, with D perhaps matching TRBD1 (5 bases). The CDR3 has 15 residues. V was cut by 6 bases and J by 0 bases, with 12 bases left in between. The germline V gene has CDR1 SNHLY and CDR2 FYNNEI. The CDR3: CASRSSGVSGNTIYF. As DNA, the CDR3 is TGTGCCAGCAGGTCCTCGGGGGTCTCTGGAAACACCATATATTTT.

V and J are TRBV7-9 and TRBJ2-5; 7 nucleotides agree with TRBD2. The CDR3 totals 19 residues. Germline assignment: CDR1 SEHNR and CDR2 FQNEAQ (reference sequence). V shed 2 bases, J shed 1 base, and the junction held 16 bases outside the gene matches. In DNA, the CDR3 is TGTGCCAGCAGCTTATCCCGGCGCTCTAGCGGAACTTCCCAAGAGACCCAGTACTTC. Amino acids: CASSLSRRSSGTSQETQYF.

The chain is built from TRBV9 and TRBJ2-5; D uncertain. Trimming removed 2 bases at V and 1 base at J, with 6 bases between. Germline CDR1 reads SGDLS; CDR2 reads YYNGEE. This CDR3 region has 13 residues. CDR3 loop: CASSVDLQETQYF. The CDR3 nucleotides read TGTGCCAGCAGCGTCGATCTCCAAGAGACCCAGTACTTC.

The chain uses TRBV7-9 and TRBJ1-4, with TRBD1 matching over 11 bases. Losses at the gene ends were 6 bases for V and 5 bases for J; bases not matched to a gene: 8. This CDR3 is built from 16 residues. Germline assignment: CDR1 SEHNR and CDR2 FQNEAQ (reference sequence). CDR3 coding DNA: TGTGCCAGCAGATCAGACGGACAGGGGGCAAATGAAAAACTGTTTTTT. The encoded protein is CASRSDGQGANEKLFF.

The chain links TRBV9 to TRBJ1-2; 8 bases agree with TRBD1. The junction had 5 bases not matched to a gene; V was cut back by 5 bases and J by 5 bases. CDR1 is SGDLS and CDR2 is YYNGEE in the germline V gene. The length of the CDR3 is 13 residues. The CDR3 nucleotides are TGTGCCAGCAGTAGTGGACAGGGTTATGGCTACACCTTC. Translating gives CASSSGQGYGYTF.

The chain is built from TRBV12-5 and TRBJ2-2; 7 positions agree with TRBD1. CDR3 length equals 15 residues. CDR1 is LGHNT, CDR2 FRNRAP, per germline. J was trimmed by 5 bases and V by 0 bases; bases with no gene match: 3. The CDR3 here is CASGLVAGGTGELFF. The CDR3 DNA reads as TGTGCTAGTGGTTTGGTCGCAGGGGGTACCGGGGAGCTGTTTTTT.

The genes are TRBV6-1 and TRBJ1-4; D gene unclear. V was trimmed by 2 bases and J by 1 base, leaving 11 bases between them. Germline V CDR1 and CDR2: MNHNS, SASEGT. There are 16 residues in the CDR3. CDR3 nucleotide sequence: TGTGCCAGCAGTGAATTTCTTCCTGTAACTAATGAAAAACTGTTTTTT. This codes for CASSEFLPVTNEKLFF.

Only one count was recorded for this clone. This chain connects TRBV7-9 to TRBJ2-7; 9 nucleotides match TRBD1. V was clipped by 2 bases and J by 6 bases; unmatched bases: 8. Germline V gene data show CDR1 as SEHNR and CDR2 as FQNEAQ (reference sequence). The CDR3 spans 15 residues. The CDR3 protein is CASSLSSGTGSEQYF. The CDR3 region has the DNA TGTGCCAGCAGCTTATCATCCGGGACAGGGTCCGAGCAGTACTTC.

V is TRBV6-2 or TRBV6-3 and J is TRBJ2-4; D is unresolved. The CDR3 runs 13 residues. The V and J ends lost 0 bases and 10 bases respectively, with 10 bases between them. In germline, CDR1 is MNHEY, CDR2 SVGEGT. CDR3: CASSYSWAPIQYF. CDR3 coding DNA: TGTGCCAGCAGTTACTCTTGGGCTCCTATTCAGTACTTC.

This clone showed up just once. This sequence joins TRBV25-1 and TRBJ1-1; TRBD1 aligns across 7 bases. CDR3 length: 13 amino acids. V was pared by 5 bases and J by 6 bases, with 6 bases of the junction left unmatched. Germline CDR1 and CDR2: MGHDK and SYGVNS. The CDR3 loop reads CASSTRQGAEAFF. The CDR3 DNA reads as TGTGCCAGCAGTACCCGACAGGGAGCTGAAGCTTTCTTT.

This sequence joins TRBV7-9 and TRBJ1-5, with TRBD1 as a possible D gene (5 bases). The ends were cut back, 5 bases at V and 4 bases at J, with 12 bases in the middle. The germline V gene has CDR1 SEHNR and CDR2 FQNEAQ (reference sequence). This CDR3 comprises 14 residues. The CDR3 is CASSGGTENQPQHF. CDR3 in DNA: TGTGCCAGCAGCGGGGGGACGGAAAATCAGCCCCAGCATTTT.

The rearrangement joins TRBV10-3 to TRBJ2-6; D may be TRBD1 or TRBD2 (5 bases each). V was trimmed by 8 bases and J by 4 bases, leaving 18 bases between them. Looked up from germline, CDR1 is ENHRY and CDR2 is SYGVKD. This CDR3 has 16 residues. The CDR3 spells CAIPGARAEGANVLTF. The DNA of the CDR3 is TGTGCCATCCCCGGGGCAAGGGCGGAAGGGGCCAACGTCCTGACTTTC.

J is TRBJ2-3 and V is TRBV9; D is unresolved. Germline CDR1 is SGDLS and CDR2 is YYNGEE. The CDR3 is made up of 15 amino acids. Trimming stripped 0 bases from V and 1 base from J, with 9 bases between. CDR3 sequence reads: CASSVGEVRTDTQYF. DNA of the CDR3: TGTGCCAGCAGCGTAGGAGAGGTCCGCACAGATACGCAGTATTTT. The whole variable domain, filled in from reference TRBV9 and TRBJ2-3, reads DSGVTQTPKHLITATGQRVTLRCSPRSGDLSVYWYQQSLDQGLQFLIQYYNGEERAKGNILERFSAQQFPDLHSELNLSSLELGDSALYFCASSVGEVRTDTQYFGPGTRLTVL.

The chain carries TRBV5-5 and TRBJ1-4; D is ambiguous. The V gene lost 0 bases and the J gene lost 11 bases, with 14 bases spanning the gap. The CDR3 runs to 14 residues. Germline CDR1 reads SGHKS; CDR2 reads YYEKEE (reference sequence). This CDR3 is CASSLEQLGRKLFF. The DNA for the CDR3 is TGTGCCAGCAGCTTGGAACAATTGGGTCGGAAACTGTTTTTT.

This chain uses TRBV5-1 with TRBJ1-4; maybe TRBD1 (6 bases). The CDR3 totals 16 residues. Trimming left V 1 base short and J 2 bases short, with 12 bases between. Germline V lookup: CDR1 SGHRS, CDR2 YFSETQ. CDR3 residues: CASSLKQGATNEKLFF. Here the CDR3 DNA reads TGCGCCAGCAGCTTGAAACAGGGAGCGACTAATGAAAAACTGTTTTTT.

This chain links TRBV10-2 with TRBJ2-7; D perhaps matches TRBD2 (5 bases). The CDR3 has 15 amino acids. Germline V gene sequence: CDR1 WSHSY, CDR2 SAAADI. Trimming left V 2 bases short and J 6 bases short, with 17 bases between. In DNA form, the CDR3 reads TGCGCCAGCAGTGAGAGGCTCCCTCCAGGAGGCGAGCAGTACTTC. Translated: CASSERLPPGGEQYF.

The rearrangement joins TRBV11-3 to TRBJ1-1, with D hard to call. This CDR3 has 13 residues. Trimming pared 3 bases from V and 1 base from J, leaving 6 bases between. Germline lookup yields CDR1 SGHNT and CDR2 YENEEA. The CDR3 loop is CASSFRGNTEAFF. CDR3 bases: TGTGCCAGCAGCTTCCGGGGGAACACTGAAGCTTTCTTT.

J is TRBJ2-1 and V is TRBV19; 7 bases are shared with TRBD1. V dropped 3 bases and J dropped 5; count of bases not matched to a gene: 7. The CDR3 extends over 15 amino acids. Germline CDR1 reads LNHDA; CDR2 reads SQIVND (reference sequence). The CDR3 DNA sequence: TGTGCCAGTAGTATCCTCGGGACAGTCCACAATGAGCAGTTCTTC. This translates into CASSILGTVHNEQFF.

The chain has TRBV6-2 or TRBV6-3 and TRBJ2-7, with TRBD2 matching over 7 bases. The CDR3 is 15 amino acids. The germline gives CDR1 MNHEY, CDR2 SVGEGT. The V gene end was trimmed by 6 bases and the J gene end by 2 bases; junction bases not matched to a gene: 10. CDR3 nucleotides: TGTGCCAGCAGCGCTCCCAAAGCGGGAACCTACGAGCAGTACTTC. This translates into CASSAPKAGTYEQYF.

This chain connects TRBV10-3 to TRBJ2-7; 13 bases line up with TRBD2. Trimming took 10 bases from V and 1 from J; bases not matched to a gene: 10. There are 16 residues in the CDR3. CDR1 and CDR2 from the germline V gene are ENHRY and SYGVKD. Written as DNA, the CDR3 is TGTGCCACCACCGGGACTAGCGGGGATGGGTCCTACGAGCAGTACTTC. It encodes CATTGTSGDGSYEQYF.

The V gene is TRBV12-3 or TRBV12-4, the J gene TRBJ2-7; D gene uncertain. The length of the CDR3 is 11 residues. The V and J ends lost 4 bases and 5 bases respectively, with 6 bases between them. The CDR3 DNA reads TGTGCCAGCAGTTCCCTAAACGAGCAGTACTTC. This codes for CASSSLNEQYF.

The chain links TRBV29-1 to TRBJ1-2; no clear D. The CDR3 consists of 12 residues. Looked up from germline, CDR1 is SQVTM and CDR2 is ANQGSEA. Trimming shortened V by 3 bases and J by 8 bases, and 13 bases separated the two germline ends. For the CDR3, the DNA is TGCAGCGTTGATATTTGGCCTGGCGGCTACACCTTC. Encoded protein: CSVDIWPGGYTF.

V is TRBV3-1 (or the pseudogene TRBV3-2) and J is TRBJ1-2; weak D call: TRBD1 (5 bases). The V gene lost 4 bases and the J gene lost 7 bases, with 10 bases spanning the gap. There are 12 residues in the CDR3. Germline V gives CDR1 LGHDT, CDR2 YNNKEL (reference sequence). CDR3 nucleotides: TGTGCCAGCAGCCTCAGGGACTTTGGCTACACCTTC. This encodes CASSLRDFGYTF.

The V call is TRBV7-3, the J call TRBJ1-1, with D uncertain. From germline, CDR1 is SGHTA and CDR2 FQGTGA. V was trimmed by 4 bases and J by 0 bases, leaving 6 bases between them. The CDR3 runs 13 residues. The chain's CDR3 is CASSSQLNTEAFF. The CDR3 DNA reads as TGTGCCAGCAGCTCCCAATTGAACACTGAAGCTTTCTTT.

Here the CDR3 DNA reads TGTGCCATCACTACGACAGGGGTTAATCGTGAAGCTTTCTTT. This translates into CAITTTGVNREAFF. This sequence joins TRBV10-3 and TRBJ1-1; 8 bases line up with TRBD1. Unmatched junction bases numbered 11, after V lost 7 bases and J lost 7 bases. Germline V gene data show CDR1 as ENHRY and CDR2 as SYGVKD. The length of the CDR3 is 14 residues.

V usage is TRBV19 and J usage is TRBJ1-1; D not resolved. This CDR3 is built from 15 residues. Germline CDR1 reads LNHDA; CDR2 reads SQIVND (reference sequence). Trimming cost V 4 bases and J 1 base, with 13 bases left between them. CDR3: CASSTGRIKNTEAFF. CDR3 nucleotide sequence: TGTGCCAGTAGTACCGGACGGATAAAGAACACTGAAGCTTTCTTT.

Of note for this clone: Germline is not matched at one junction end, which may reflect a read error. The rearrangement joins TRBV27 to TRBJ1-5, with D hard to call. The CDR3 is made up of 13 amino acids. Per germline, CDR1 MNHEY and CDR2 SMNVEV (reference sequence). CDR3 DNA: TGTGCCAGCAGTTTTATAAGAGATCAACCCCAGCATTTT. It specifies CASSFIRDQPQHF.

The gene calls are TRBV29-1 and TRBJ2-1; D perhaps matches TRBD2 (5 bases). The germline gives CDR1 SQVTM, CDR2 ANQGSEA. This CDR3 has 14 residues. V lost 6 bases to trimming and J lost 3 bases, with 15 bases between them. CDR3 protein: CSVNPLLDYNEQFF. The CDR3 region has the DNA TGCAGCGTAAATCCCTTACTAGACTACAATGAGCAGTTCTTC.

The chain combines TRBV18 with TRBJ1-3; D is perhaps TRBD1 (5 bases). CDR1 is KGHSH, CDR2 LQKENI, per germline. The CDR3 contains 17 residues. Trimming took off 0 bases at V and 3 bases at J, with 15 bases between the two ends. CDR3 sequence (DNA): TGTGCCAGCTCACCACCGAGTTTGCAGGGCTATGGAAACACCATATATTTT. It specifies CASSPPSLQGYGNTIYF.

CDR3 residues: CASSLIGGRGNTIYF. CDR3 DNA: TGTGCCAGCAGCTTAATCGGGGGCAGGGGAAACACCATATATTTT. The V and J genes are TRBV7-9 and TRBJ1-3; a possible D gene is TRBD1 (6 bases). CDR3 length: 15 residues. Germline CDR1 SEHNR, CDR2 FQNEAQ (reference sequence). Trimming shortened V by 2 bases and J by 4 bases, and 12 bases separated the two germline ends.

The chain has TRBV27 and TRBJ1-5; D not certain. Germline CDR1 and CDR2: MNHEY and SMNVEV (reference sequence). Trimming cost V 4 bases and J 0 bases, with 4 bases left between them. The CDR3 spans 13 residues. The CDR3 coding sequence is TGTGCCAGCAGTTGGGGTAGCAATCAGCCCCAGCATTTT. This encodes CASSWGSNQPQHF.

The chain carries TRBV5-1 and TRBJ2-7; D remains ambiguous. This CDR3 is built from 13 residues. From germline, CDR1 is SGHRS and CDR2 YFSETQ. V lost 8 bases to trimming and J lost 3 bases, with 15 bases between them. The CDR3 is CASSPEASYEQYF. Here the CDR3 DNA reads TGCGCCAGTAGCCCAGAGGCCAGCTACGAGCAGTACTTC. Combining the CDR3 with reference TRBV5-1 and TRBJ2-7 gives the whole variable domain KAGVTQTPRYLIKTRGQQVTLSCSPISGHRSVSWYQQTPGQGLQFLFEYFSETQRNKGNFPGRFSGRQFSNSRSEMNVSTLELGDSALYLCASSPEASYEQYFGPGTRLTVT.